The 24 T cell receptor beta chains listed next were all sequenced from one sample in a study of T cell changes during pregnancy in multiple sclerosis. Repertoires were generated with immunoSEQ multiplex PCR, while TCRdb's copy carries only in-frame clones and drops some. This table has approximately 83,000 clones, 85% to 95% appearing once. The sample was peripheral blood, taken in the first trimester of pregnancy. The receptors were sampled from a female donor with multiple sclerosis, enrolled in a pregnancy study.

Here the CDR3 reads CASRPGPLDDEQFF. CDR3 DNA: TGCGCCAGCAGGCCAGGTCCGCTCGACGATGAGCAGTTCTTC. The chain links TRBV4-1 to TRBJ2-1; D is uncertain. Between the trimmed V and J ends, which lost 6 bases and 8 bases, there was a span of 17 bases. This CDR3 is built from 14 residues. Germline V lookup: CDR1 MGHRA, CDR2 YSYEKL.

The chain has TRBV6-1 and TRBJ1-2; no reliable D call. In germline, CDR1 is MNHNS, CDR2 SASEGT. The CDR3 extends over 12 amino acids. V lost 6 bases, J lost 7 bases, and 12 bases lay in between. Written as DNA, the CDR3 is TGTGCCAGCAGGCTAGCCGGGCTTGGCTACACCTTC. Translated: CASRLAGLGYTF.

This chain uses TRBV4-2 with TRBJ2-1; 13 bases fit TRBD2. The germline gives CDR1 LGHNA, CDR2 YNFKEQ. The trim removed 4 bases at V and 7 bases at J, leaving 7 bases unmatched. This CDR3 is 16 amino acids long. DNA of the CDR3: TGTGCCAGCAGCCGCTGGACTAGCGGGGGCCCTAATGAGCAGTTCTTC. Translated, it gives CASSRWTSGGPNEQFF.

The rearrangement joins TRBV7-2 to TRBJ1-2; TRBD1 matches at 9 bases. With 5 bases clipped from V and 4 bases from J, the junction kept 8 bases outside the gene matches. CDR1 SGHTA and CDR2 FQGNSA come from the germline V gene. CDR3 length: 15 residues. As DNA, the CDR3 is TGTGCCAGCAGCACCGGGACAGGGAGACGCTATGGCTACACCTTC. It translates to CASSTGTGRRYGYTF.

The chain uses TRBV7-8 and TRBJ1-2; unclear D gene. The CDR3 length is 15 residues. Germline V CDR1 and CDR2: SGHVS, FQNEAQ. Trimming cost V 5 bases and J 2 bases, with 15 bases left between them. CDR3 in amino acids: CASSPFPGSNYGYTF. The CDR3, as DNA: TGTGCCAGCAGCCCGTTTCCGGGGAGCAACTATGGCTACACCTTC.

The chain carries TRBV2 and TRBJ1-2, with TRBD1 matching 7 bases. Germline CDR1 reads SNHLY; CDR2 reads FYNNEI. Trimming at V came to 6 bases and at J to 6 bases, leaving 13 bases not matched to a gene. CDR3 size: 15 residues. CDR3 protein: CASSVQPPTGNGYTF. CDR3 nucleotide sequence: TGTGCCAGCAGCGTCCAACCTCCGACAGGGAATGGCTACACCTTC.

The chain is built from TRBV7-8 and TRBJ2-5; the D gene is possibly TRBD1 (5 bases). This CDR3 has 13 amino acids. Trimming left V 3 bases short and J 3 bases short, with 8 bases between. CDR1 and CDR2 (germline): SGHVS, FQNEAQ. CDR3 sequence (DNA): TGTGCCAGCAGCTTGGTCAGGGAAGAGACCCAGTACTTC. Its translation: CASSLVREETQYF.

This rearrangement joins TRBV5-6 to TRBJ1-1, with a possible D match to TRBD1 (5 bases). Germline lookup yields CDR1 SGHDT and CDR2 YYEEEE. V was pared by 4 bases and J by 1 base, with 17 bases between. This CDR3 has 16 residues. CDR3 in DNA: TGTGCCAGCAGCCGGCGGGGGAGCGTACAGAACACTGAAGCTTTCTTT. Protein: CASSRRGSVQNTEAFF. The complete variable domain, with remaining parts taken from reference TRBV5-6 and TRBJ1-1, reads DAGVTQSPTHLIKTRGQQVTLRCSPKSGHDTVSWYQQALGQGPQFIFQYYEEEERQRGNFPDRFSGHQFPNYSSELNVNALLLGDSALYLCASSRRGSVQNTEAFFGQGTRLTVV.

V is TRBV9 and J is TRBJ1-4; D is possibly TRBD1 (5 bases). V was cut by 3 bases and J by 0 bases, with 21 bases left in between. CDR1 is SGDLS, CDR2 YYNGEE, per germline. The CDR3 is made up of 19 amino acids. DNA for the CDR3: TGTGCCAGCAGCGCCGGGGGGTGGGGGAGTGGGGCAACTAATGAAAAACTGTTTTTT. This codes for CASSAGGWGSGATNEKLFF.

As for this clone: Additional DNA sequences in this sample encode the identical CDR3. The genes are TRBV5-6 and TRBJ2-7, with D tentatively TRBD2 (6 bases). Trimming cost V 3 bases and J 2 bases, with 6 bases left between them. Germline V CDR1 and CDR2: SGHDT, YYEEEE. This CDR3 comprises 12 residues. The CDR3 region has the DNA TGTGCCAGCAGCTCGGGGGCCTACGAGCAGTACTTC. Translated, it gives CASSSGAYEQYF. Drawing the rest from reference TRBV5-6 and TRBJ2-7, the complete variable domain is DAGVTQSPTHLIKTRGQQVTLRCSPKSGHDTVSWYQQALGQGPQFIFQYYEEEERQRGNFPDRFSGHQFPNYSSELNVNALLLGDSALYLCASSSGAYEQYFGPGTRLTVT.

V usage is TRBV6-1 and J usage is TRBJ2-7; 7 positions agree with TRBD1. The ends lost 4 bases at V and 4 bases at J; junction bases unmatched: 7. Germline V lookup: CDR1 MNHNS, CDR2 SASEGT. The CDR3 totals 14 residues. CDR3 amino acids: CASSVRGGWYEQYF. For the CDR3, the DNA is TGTGCCAGCAGTGTTAGAGGGGGCTGGTACGAGCAGTACTTC.

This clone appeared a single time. The CDR3, as DNA: TGTGCCAGCCCTCAAGGGAGCGAGCAGTACTTC. This codes for CASPQGSEQYF. The chain combines TRBV6-1 with TRBJ2-7; D is possibly TRBD2 (5 bases). The ends were cut back, 8 bases at V and 6 bases at J, with 11 bases in the middle. The germline CDR1 and CDR2 sequences are MNHNS and SASEGT. This CDR3 has 11 residues.

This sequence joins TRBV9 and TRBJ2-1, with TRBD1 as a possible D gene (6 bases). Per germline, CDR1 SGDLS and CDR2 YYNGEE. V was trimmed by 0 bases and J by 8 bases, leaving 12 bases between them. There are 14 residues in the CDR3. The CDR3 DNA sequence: TGTGCCAGCAGCGTAGAGGGGGTTACTGATGAGCAGTTCTTC. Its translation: CASSVEGVTDEQFF.

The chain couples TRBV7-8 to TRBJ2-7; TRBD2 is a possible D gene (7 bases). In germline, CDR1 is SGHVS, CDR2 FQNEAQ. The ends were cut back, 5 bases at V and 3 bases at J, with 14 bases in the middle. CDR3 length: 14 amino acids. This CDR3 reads CASSEGGSGYEQYF. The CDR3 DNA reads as TGTGCCAGCAGCGAGGGGGGGTCTGGCTACGAGCAGTACTTC. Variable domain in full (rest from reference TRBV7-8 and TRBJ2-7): GAGVSQSPRYKVAKRGQDVALRCDPISGHVSLFWYQQALGQGPEFLTYFQNEAQLDKSGLPSDRFFAERPEGSVSTLKIQRTQQEDSAVYLCASSEGGSGYEQYFGPGTRLTVT.

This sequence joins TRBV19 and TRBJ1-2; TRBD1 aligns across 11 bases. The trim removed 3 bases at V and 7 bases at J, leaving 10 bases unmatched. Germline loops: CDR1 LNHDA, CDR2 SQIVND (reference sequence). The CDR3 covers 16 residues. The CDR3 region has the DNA TGTGCCAGTAGTATGGGACAGGGGGATTTTGCGACTGGCTACACCTTC. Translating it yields CASSMGQGDFATGYTF.

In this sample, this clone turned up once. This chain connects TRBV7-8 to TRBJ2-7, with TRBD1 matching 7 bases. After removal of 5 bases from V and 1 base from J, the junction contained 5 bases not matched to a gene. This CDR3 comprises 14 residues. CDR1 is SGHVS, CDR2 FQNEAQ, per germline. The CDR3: CASSNAGGSYEQYF. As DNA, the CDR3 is TGTGCCAGCAGCAATGCAGGGGGATCCTACGAGCAGTACTTC.

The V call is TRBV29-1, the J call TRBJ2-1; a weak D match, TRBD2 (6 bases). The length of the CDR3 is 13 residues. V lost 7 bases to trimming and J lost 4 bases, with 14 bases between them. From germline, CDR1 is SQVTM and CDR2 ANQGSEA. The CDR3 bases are TGCAGCGCCTCTGGGGGGTTTTACAATGAGCAGTTCTTC. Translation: CSASGGFYNEQFF.

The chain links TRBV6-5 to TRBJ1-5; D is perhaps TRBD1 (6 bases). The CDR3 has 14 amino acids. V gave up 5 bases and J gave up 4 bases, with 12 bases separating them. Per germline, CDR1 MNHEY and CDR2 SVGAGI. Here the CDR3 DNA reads TGTGCCAGCAGTCCAGGGGCAACTAATCAGCCCCAGCATTTT. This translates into CASSPGATNQPQHF.

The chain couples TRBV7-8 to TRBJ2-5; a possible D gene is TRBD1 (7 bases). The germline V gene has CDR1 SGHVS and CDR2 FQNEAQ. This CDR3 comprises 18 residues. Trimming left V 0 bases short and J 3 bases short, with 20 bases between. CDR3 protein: CASSLATGTYDPKETQYF. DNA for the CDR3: TGTGCCAGCAGCTTAGCGACAGGGACTTATGACCCCAAAGAGACCCAGTACTTC.

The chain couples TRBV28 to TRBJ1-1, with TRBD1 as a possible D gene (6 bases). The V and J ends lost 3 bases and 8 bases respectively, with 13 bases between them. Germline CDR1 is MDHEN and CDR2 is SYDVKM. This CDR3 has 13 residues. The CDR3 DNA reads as TGTGCCAGCAGTTTCAATCAGGGGTGGGAAGCTTTCTTT. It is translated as CASSFNQGWEAFF.

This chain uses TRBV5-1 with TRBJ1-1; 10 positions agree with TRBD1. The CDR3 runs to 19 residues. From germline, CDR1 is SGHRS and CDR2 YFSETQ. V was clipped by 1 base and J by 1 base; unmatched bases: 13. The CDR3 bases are TGCGCCAGCAGCTTGTGGGGCGACAGGGGGCGGGAGGGGAACACTGAAGCTTTCTTT. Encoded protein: CASSLWGDRGREGNTEAFF.

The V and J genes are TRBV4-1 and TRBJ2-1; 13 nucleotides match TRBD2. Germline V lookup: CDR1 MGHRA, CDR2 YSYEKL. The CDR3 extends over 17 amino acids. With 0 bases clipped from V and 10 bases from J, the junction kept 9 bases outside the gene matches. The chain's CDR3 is CASSQEVGLAGSLEQFF. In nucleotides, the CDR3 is TGCGCCAGCAGCCAAGAGGTGGGACTAGCGGGGAGTCTGGAGCAGTTCTTC.

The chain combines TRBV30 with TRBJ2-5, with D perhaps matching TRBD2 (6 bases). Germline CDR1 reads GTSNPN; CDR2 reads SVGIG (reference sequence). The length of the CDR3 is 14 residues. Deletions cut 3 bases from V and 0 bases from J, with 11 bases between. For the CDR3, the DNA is TGTGCCTGGAGGCCAGGGACTCACCAAGAGACCCAGTACTTC. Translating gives CAWRPGTHQETQYF. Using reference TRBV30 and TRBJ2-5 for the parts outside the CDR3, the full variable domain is SQTIHQWPATLVQPVGSPLSLECTVEGTSNPNLYWYRQAAGRGLQLLFYSVGIGQISSEVPQNLSASRPQDRQFILSSKKLLLSDSGFYLCAWRPGTHQETQYFGPGTRLLVL.

For the CDR3, the DNA is TGTGCCAGTAGTGCTTACAGCTACACTGAAGCTTTCTTT. Its translation is CASSAYSYTEAFF. This chain connects TRBV19 to TRBJ1-1; D is undetermined. V lost 5 bases and J lost 3, with 10 bases in between. Germline lookup yields CDR1 LNHDA and CDR2 SQIVND (reference sequence). CDR3 length: 13 amino acids.